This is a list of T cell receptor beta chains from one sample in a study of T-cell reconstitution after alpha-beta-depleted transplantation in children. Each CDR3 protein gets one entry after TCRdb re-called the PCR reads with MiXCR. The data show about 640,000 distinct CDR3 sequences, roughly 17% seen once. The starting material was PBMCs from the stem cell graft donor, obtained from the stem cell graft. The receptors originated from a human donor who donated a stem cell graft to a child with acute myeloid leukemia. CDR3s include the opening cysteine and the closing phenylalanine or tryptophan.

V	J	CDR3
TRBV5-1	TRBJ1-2	CASSLVGAGYTF
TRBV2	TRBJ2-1	CASSTQDYNEQFF
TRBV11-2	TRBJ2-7	CASSWDPSYEQYF
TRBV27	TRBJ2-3	CASSNPSSGRSTDTQYF
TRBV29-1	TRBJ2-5	CSAMTGIETQYF
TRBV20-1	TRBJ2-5	CSAVLANAQETQYF
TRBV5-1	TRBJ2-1	CASSTSGGAGEQFF
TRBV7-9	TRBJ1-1	CASSPGRESTEAFF
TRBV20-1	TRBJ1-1	CSAKKGTTNTEAFF
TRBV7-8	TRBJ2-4	CASSLIAGGSSTKNIQYF
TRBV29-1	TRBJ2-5	CSVDRAGQETQYF
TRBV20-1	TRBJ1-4	CSATTGTHNEKLFF
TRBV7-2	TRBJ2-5	CASSRQGAVRETQYF
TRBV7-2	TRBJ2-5	CASRGGEPQYF
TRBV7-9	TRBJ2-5	CASSLIERAGEETQYF
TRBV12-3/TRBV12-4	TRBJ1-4	CASSSSSEGEKLFF
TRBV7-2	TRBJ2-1	CASSVGLGNNEQFF
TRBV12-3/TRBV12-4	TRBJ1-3	CASVAGPSGNTIYF
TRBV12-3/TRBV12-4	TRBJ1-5	CASSVGRQPQHF
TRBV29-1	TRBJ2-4	CSVVGTGDRHGKNIQYF
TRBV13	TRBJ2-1	CASSLGTYYNEQFF
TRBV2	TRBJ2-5	CASRLGGGAQETQYF
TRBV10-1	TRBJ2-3	CASSESILSDTQYF
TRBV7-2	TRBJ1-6	CASSNPGQGGYNSPLHF
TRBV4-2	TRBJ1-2	CASDGTGLSNYGYTF
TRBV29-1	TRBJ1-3	CSVEVRLSGNTIYF
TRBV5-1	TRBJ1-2	CASSLDANYGYTF
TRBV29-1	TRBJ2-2	CSVERTGELFF
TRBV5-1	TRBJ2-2	CASSLEGQGTTGELFF
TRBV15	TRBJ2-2	CATSRVPGGELFF
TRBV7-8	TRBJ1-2	CASSPRDRGWYGYTF
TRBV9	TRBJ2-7	CASSVGGKPYEQYF
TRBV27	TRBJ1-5	CASSLWQDQPQHF
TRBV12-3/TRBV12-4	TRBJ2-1	CASSFPTGGPNEQFF
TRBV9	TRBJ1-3	CASSATGTDLRTGNTIYF
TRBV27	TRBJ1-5	CASGLSSGGQPQHF
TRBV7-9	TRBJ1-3	CASSSNRDGNTIYF
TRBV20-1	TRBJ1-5	CSAPGQANQPQHF
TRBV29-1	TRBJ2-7	CSGGSGYEQYF
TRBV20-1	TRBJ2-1	CSAPDVDSSLDNEQFF
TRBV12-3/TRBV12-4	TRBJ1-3	CASNSGTGDGNTIYF
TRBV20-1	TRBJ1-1	CSARDRGSTEAFF
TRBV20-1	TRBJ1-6	CSARDGGQDSYNSPLHF
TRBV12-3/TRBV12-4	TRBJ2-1	CASSLTTGGTNEQFF
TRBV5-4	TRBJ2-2	CASSSTGWDTGELFF
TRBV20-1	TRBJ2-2	CSARPGTGESGELFF
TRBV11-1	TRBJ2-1	CASSTGTEDQGSYNEQFF
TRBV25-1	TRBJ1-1	CASSSRGGEGLNTEAFF
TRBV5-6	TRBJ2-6	CASSLAREEIGSSGANVLTF
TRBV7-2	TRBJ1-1	CASSARTANTEAFF
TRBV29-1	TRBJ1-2	CSVEQSGTGEAIGHGYTF
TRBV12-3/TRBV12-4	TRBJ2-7	CASSFMDRAEQYF
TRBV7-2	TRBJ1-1	CASSRQGVGEAFF
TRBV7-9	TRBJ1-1	CASSPRAGLNTEAFF
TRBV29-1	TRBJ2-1	CSVEDPKLLYEQFF